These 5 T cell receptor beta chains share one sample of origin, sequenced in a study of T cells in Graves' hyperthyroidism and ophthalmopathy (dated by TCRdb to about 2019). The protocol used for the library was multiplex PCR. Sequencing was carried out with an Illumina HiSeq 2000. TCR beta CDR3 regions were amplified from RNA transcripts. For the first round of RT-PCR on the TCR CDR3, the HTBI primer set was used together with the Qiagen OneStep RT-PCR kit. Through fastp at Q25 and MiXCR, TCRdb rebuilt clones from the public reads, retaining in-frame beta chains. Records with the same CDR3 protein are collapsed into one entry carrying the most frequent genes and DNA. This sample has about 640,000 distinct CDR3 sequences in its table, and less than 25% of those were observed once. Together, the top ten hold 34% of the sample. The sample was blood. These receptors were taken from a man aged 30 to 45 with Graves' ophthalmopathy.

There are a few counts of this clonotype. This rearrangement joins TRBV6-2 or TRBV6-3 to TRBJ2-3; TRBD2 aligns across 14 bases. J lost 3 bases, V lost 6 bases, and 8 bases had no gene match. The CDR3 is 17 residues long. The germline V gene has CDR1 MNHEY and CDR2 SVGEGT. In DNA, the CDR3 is TGTGCCAGCAGCTCGGGACTAGCGGGAGTCGGGACAGATACGCAGTATTTT. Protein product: CASSSGLAGVGTDTQYF.

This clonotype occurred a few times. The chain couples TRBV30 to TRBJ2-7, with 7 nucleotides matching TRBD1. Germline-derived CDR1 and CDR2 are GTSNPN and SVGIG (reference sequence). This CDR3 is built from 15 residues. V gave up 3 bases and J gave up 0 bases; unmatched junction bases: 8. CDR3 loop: CAWSPGQAPSYEQYF. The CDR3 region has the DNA TGTGCCTGGAGCCCTGGACAGGCTCCCTCCTACGAGCAGTACTTC.

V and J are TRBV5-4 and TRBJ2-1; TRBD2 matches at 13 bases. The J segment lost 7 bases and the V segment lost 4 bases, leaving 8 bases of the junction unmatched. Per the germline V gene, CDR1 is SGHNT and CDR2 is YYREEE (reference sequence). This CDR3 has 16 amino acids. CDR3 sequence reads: CASSQPGTSGVNEQFF. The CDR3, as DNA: TGTGCCAGCAGCCAACCCGGGACTAGCGGGGTTAATGAGCAGTTCTTC.

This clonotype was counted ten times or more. The DNA for the CDR3 is TGTGCCAGCAGCGCTCACGCCTTAGGGGAAGCTTTCTTT. Protein sequence: CASSAHALGEAFF. The rearrangement links TRBV7-3 to TRBJ1-1; D is unclear. Trimming shortened V by 5 bases and J by 8 bases, and 15 bases separated the two germline ends. CDR3 length: 13 residues. CDR1 SGHTA and CDR2 FQGTGA come from the germline V gene.

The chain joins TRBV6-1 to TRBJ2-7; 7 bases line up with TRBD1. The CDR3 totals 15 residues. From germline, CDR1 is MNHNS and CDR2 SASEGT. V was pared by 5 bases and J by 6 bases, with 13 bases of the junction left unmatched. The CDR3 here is CASSSRQGQGSEQYF. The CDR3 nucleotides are TGTGCCAGCAGTTCCCGACAGGGTCAAGGCAGCGAGCAGTACTTC.